This entry lists 23 T cell receptor beta chains sequenced from one sample in a study of Graves' ophthalmopathy and Graves' hyperthyroidism. Amplifying from RNA transcripts, the study obtained TCR beta CDR3 regions. RT-PCR was first run with HTBI primers, then multiplex PCR in a second round. TCRdb ran MiXCR on the multiplex PCR reads and lists one entry per CDR3 protein. This table has about 600,000 distinct CDR3 sequences, 35% to 40% appearing once. Sequenced input: peripheral blood or thyroid tissue (not recorded which). The receptors stem from an adult man with Graves' hyperthyroidism.

The V and J genes are TRBV5-1 and TRBJ1-2, with D perhaps TRBD1 (5 bases). The CDR3 runs to 13 residues. Trimming shortened V by 0 bases and J by 8 bases, and 11 bases separated the two germline ends. Germline lookup yields CDR1 SGHRS and CDR2 YFSETQ. The CDR3 sequence: CASSLDGARGYTF. CDR3 bases: TGCGCCAGCAGCTTGGATGGGGCGCGCGGCTACACCTTC. The full variable domain, with the rest looked up from reference TRBV5-1 and TRBJ1-2, is KAGVTQTPRYLIKTRGQQVTLSCSPISGHRSVSWYQQTPGQGLQFLFEYFSETQRNKGNFPGRFSGRQFSNSRSEMNVSTLELGDSALYLCASSLDGARGYTFGSGTRLTVV.

Of note for this clonotype: This may arise from a read error, as a much more abundant clone is one base away. V usage is TRBV5-5 and J usage is TRBJ1-1; no clear D. The CDR3 has 16 amino acids. Germline CDR1 reads SGHKS; CDR2 reads YYEKEE (reference sequence). Here the CDR3 reads CASSLAPDLAHTEAFF. The CDR3 DNA follows: TGCGCCAGCAGCTTGGCACCGGACTTAGCGCACACTGAAGCTTTCTTT.

This clonotype was counted at least ten times. The V and J genes are TRBV12-3 or TRBV12-4 and TRBJ1-6; D call uncertain. The CDR3 is 14 residues long. Trimming stripped 6 bases from V and 0 bases from J, with 6 bases between. The CDR3 loop is CASRQSSYNSPLHF. The CDR3 DNA reads TGTGCCAGCAGACAGAGCTCCTATAATTCACCCCTCCACTTT.

In regard to this clonotype: This may be a read error, as it is one base from a much larger clone. The chain joins TRBV11-2 to TRBJ1-2; the D gene is possibly TRBD1 (5 bases). V shed 2 bases and J shed 9 bases, with 13 bases lying between them. This CDR3 has 13 residues. Germline CDR1 SGHAT, CDR2 FQNNGV. CDR3 nucleotides: TGTGCCAGCAGCTTAAGCATGTGGGGGTGCTACACCTTC. The encoded protein is CASSLSMWGCYTF.

This clonotype was picked up many times. V usage is TRBV7-9 and J usage is TRBJ1-2; 9 bases are a match to TRBD1. Germline V gene lookup returns CDR1 SEHNR and CDR2 FQNEAQ (reference sequence). This CDR3 has 12 residues. With V trimmed by 5 bases and J by 9 bases, 4 bases remained unmatched. The CDR3 loop is CASSVTGGSYTF. In DNA form, the CDR3 reads TGTGCCAGCAGCGTGACAGGGGGGAGCTACACCTTC.

This clonotype has a count of ten or more. The chain combines TRBV20-1 with TRBJ1-2; TRBD1 might be the D (6 bases). CDR1 and CDR2 from the germline V gene are DFQATT and SNEGSKA (reference sequence). This CDR3 contains 13 residues. Trimming took off 3 bases at V and 8 bases at J, with 16 bases between the two ends. The CDR3 region has the DNA TGCAGTGCTAGGGGGGTGGGGGGCTTAGGCTACACCTTC. Amino acid sequence: CSARGVGGLGYTF.

The chain joins TRBV15 to TRBJ2-7; tentative D call: TRBD2 (6 bases). The germline CDR1 and CDR2 sequences are LNHNV and YYDKDF (reference sequence). The V end was cut by 3 bases, the J end by 2 bases, with 14 bases between. The CDR3 runs to 15 residues. CDR3 bases: TGTGCCACCAGCAGTTTATTTGGGGAGGCCTACGAGCAGTACTTC. Its translation is CATSSLFGEAYEQYF.

To note about this clonotype: One end of the junction does not line up with germline, which may come from a read error. The chain links TRBV7-2 to TRBJ2-5; D might be TRBD2 (7 bases). The CDR3 spans 15 residues. CDR1 SGHTA and CDR2 FQGNSA come from the germline V gene. In nucleotides, the CDR3 is TGTGCCAACAGCTTATTTCCAGCGGGACAAGGGACCCAGTACTTC. Protein product: CANSLFPAGQGTQYF.

This clonotype occurred a few times. The chain carries TRBV19 and TRBJ1-5; no clear D gene. The V and J ends lost 3 bases and 4 bases respectively, with 13 bases between them. CDR1 and CDR2 from the germline V gene are LNHDA and SQIVND (reference sequence). The CDR3 is 15 amino acids. The CDR3 coding sequence is TGTGCCAGTAGTATTGCCACCCGAGCAAATCAGCCCCAGCATTTT. It translates to CASSIATRANQPQHF.

The chain recombines TRBV7-2 with TRBJ2-6; 9 bases align to TRBD1. The CDR3 extends over 16 amino acids. Trimming removed 5 bases from V and 4 bases from J; junction bases left unmatched: 6. The germline gives CDR1 SGHTA, CDR2 FQGNSA. The CDR3 loop is CASSGQGTAGANVLTF. In nucleotides, the CDR3 is TGTGCCAGCAGCGGACAGGGGACGGCAGGGGCCAACGTCCTGACTTTC. The full variable domain, with the rest looked up from reference TRBV7-2 and TRBJ2-6, is GAGVSQSPSNKVTEKGKDVELRCDPISGHTALYWYRQSLGQGLEFLIYFQGNSAPDKSGLPSDRFSAERTGGSVSTLTIQRTQQEDSAVYLCASSGQGTAGANVLTFGAGSRLTVL.

The gene calls are TRBV20-1 and TRBJ2-5; the D gene is possibly TRBD2 (6 bases). Between the trimmed V and J ends, which lost 3 bases and 4 bases, there was a span of 18 bases. Looked up from germline, CDR1 is DFQATT and CDR2 is SNEGSKA (reference sequence). The CDR3 is made up of 15 amino acids. The CDR3 protein is CSASGHTGDGETQYF. CDR3 DNA sequence: TGCAGTGCTAGTGGTCACACGGGAGACGGAGAGACCCAGTACTTC.

The table lists this clonotype with a few counts. The chain has TRBV5-4 and TRBJ2-2, with a tentative D call TRBD2 (7 bases). The CDR3 has 14 residues. V gave up 4 bases and J gave up 6 bases, with 13 bases separating them. Germline loops: CDR1 SGHNT, CDR2 YYREEE (reference sequence). The CDR3 DNA reads as TGTGCCAGCAGCCTGTGGGGGGGGCCCGGGGAGCTGTTTTTT. It is translated as CASSLWGGPGELFF. Variable domain in full (rest from reference TRBV5-4 and TRBJ2-2): ETGVTQSPTHLIKTRGQQVTLRCSSQSGHNTVSWYQQALGQGPQFIFQYYREEENGRGNFPPRFSGLQFPNYSSELNVNALELDDSALYLCASSLWGGPGELFFGEGSRLTVL.

This clonotype came up many times. This chain uses TRBV29-1 with TRBJ1-1, with D hard to call. Looked up from germline, CDR1 is SQVTM and CDR2 is ANQGSEA. The CDR3 is 12 amino acids. V dropped 2 bases and J dropped 6 bases, with 10 bases sitting between them. The CDR3 coding sequence is TGCAGCGTTGAAATGATTCTACCTGAAGCTTTCTTT. This encodes CSVEMILPEAFF.

This clonotype has at least ten counts. This chain uses TRBV4-2 with TRBJ1-6, with TRBD1 as a possible D gene (5 bases). The germline CDR1 and CDR2 sequences are LGHNA and YNFKEQ. Trimming shortened V by 0 bases and J by 4 bases, and 7 bases separated the two germline ends. This CDR3 comprises 15 residues. CDR3 amino acids: CASSQDKGYNSPLHF. The CDR3 DNA reads TGTGCCAGCAGCCAAGATAAGGGGTATAATTCACCCCTCCACTTT.

This clonotype has a count of ten or more. J is TRBJ2-6 and V is TRBV24-1, with 7 bases matching TRBD1. The CDR3 consists of 18 residues. Germline assignment: CDR1 KGHDR and CDR2 SFDVKD. The trim removed 4 bases at V and 0 bases at J, leaving 8 bases unmatched. The CDR3 loop reads CATSENRGRSSGANVLTF. The CDR3 DNA reads TGTGCCACCAGTGAGAACAGGGGCCGGAGCTCTGGGGCCAACGTCCTGACTTTC.

In its sample, this clonotype was seen many times. V and J are TRBV20-1 and TRBJ2-5, with D perhaps assigned TRBD1 or TRBD2 (6 bases each). The CDR3 consists of 15 residues. Germline V CDR1 and CDR2: DFQATT, SNEGSKA (reference sequence). The V end was cut by 3 bases, the J end by 1 base, with 15 bases between. In DNA form, the CDR3 reads TGCAGTGCTAGGGACGAAGGGGGGATCCAAGAGACCCAGTACTTC. It encodes CSARDEGGIQETQYF.

In regard to this clonotype: Since the CDR3 does not end with the conserved phenylalanine or tryptophan, this likely comes from a read error. This rearrangement joins TRBV15 to TRBJ1-6; D is ambiguous. The CDR3 totals 13 residues. Germline V gives CDR1 LNHNV, CDR2 YYDKDF (reference sequence). The ends were cut back, 5 bases at V and 11 bases at J, with 13 bases in the middle. CDR3 region: CATSVAADPPLHL. The CDR3 DNA is TGTGCCACCAGCGTCGCCGCTGATCCACCCCTCCACCTT.

This clonotype has ten or more counts. The chain uses TRBV6-5 and TRBJ2-5, with TRBD1 as a possible D gene (6 bases). Germline V CDR1 and CDR2: MNHEY, SVGAGI. There are 14 residues in the CDR3. V lost 2 bases, J lost 8 bases, and 15 bases lay in between. DNA of the CDR3: TGTGCCAGCAGTTACCGATGGGACAAGCTTACCCAGTACTTC. Translation: CASSYRWDKLTQYF.

This clonotype was counted at least ten times. The CDR3 here is CSAQTGIYEKLFF. As DNA, the CDR3 is TGCAGCGCACAGACAGGCATTTATGAAAAACTGTTTTTT. The rearrangement uses TRBV20-1 and TRBJ1-4; tentative D call: TRBD1 (6 bases). Germline V CDR1 and CDR2: DFQATT, SNEGSKA (reference sequence). The CDR3 spans 13 residues.

The CDR3 here is CASSLVTGAQEKLFF. CDR3 in DNA: TGTGCCAGCAGTCTGGTGACTGGGGCGCAGGAAAAACTGTTTTTT. V is TRBV7-2 and J is TRBJ1-4; D possibly corresponds to TRBD1 (5 bases). The CDR3 is 15 residues long. The germline CDR1 and CDR2 sequences are SGHTA and FQGNSA. The V and J ends lost 6 bases and 8 bases respectively, with 19 bases between them.

This clonotype has only a few counts. The chain uses TRBV6-5 and TRBJ2-7; D may be TRBD2 (5 bases). The CDR3 totals 16 residues. The germline V and J ends were trimmed by 0 bases and 5 bases, with 17 bases remaining between them. Germline CDR1 reads MNHEY; CDR2 reads SVGAGI. The CDR3 loop reads CASSYSTRSYGDEQYF. The CDR3 bases are TGTGCCAGCAGTTACTCGACTCGATCCTACGGGGACGAGCAGTACTTC.

The rearrangement uses TRBV7-6 and TRBJ2-5; 7 bases map to TRBD1. Per germline, CDR1 SGHVS and CDR2 FNYEAQ. The CDR3 is 17 residues long. Germline trimming cut 2 bases from V and 5 bases from J; bases unmatched to any gene: 14. The CDR3 DNA follows: TGTGCCAGCAGCTTATATCAACAGGGGCCCCGGAGGGAGACCCAGTACTTC. Amino acid sequence: CASSLYQQGPRRETQYF.

This clonotype was counted ten times or more. The J gene is TRBJ2-5, the V gene TRBV20-1; TRBD2 matches at 8 bases. The CDR3 is made up of 13 amino acids. Per the germline V gene, CDR1 is DFQATT and CDR2 is SNEGSKA (reference sequence). Losses at the gene ends were 4 bases for V and 5 bases for J; bases not matched to a gene: 6. The CDR3 is CSATPGGRETQYF. In nucleotides, the CDR3 is TGCAGTGCTACCCCGGGGGGGCGGGAGACCCAGTACTTC.